This T cell receptor beta chain appears in the sequencing data of a study of patients and donors after allogeneic stem cell transplantation. This clonotype occurred once. The length of the CDR3 is 15 residues. CDR1 and CDR2 (germline): SGHVS, FNYEAQ. J gave up 1 base and V 4 bases, and 6 bases lay outside the gene matches. TCRdb re-called the RT-PCR reads with MiXCR, one entry per CDR3 protein. The table has over 400,000 distinct CDR3 sequences, 15% to 20% seen once. Material for sequencing was blood, either unsorted or a sorted T cell fraction (not recorded which). The V call is TRBV7-6, the J call TRBJ2-7; 8 nucleotides line up with TRBD1. The sequence was obtained from a human donor who was either an allogeneic HSCT recipient or a stem cell or donor lymphocyte infusion donor (not recorded which). It is not recorded whose cells these are; they may come from a transplant donor. The CDR3 here is CASSSEGTGSYEQYF. CDR3 nucleotides: TGTGCCAGCAGCTCAGAGGGGACAGGATCCTACGAGCAGTACTTC.